The 14 T cell receptor beta chains reported below all come from one sample, sequenced in a study of T cells after yellow fever vaccination. A single record per CDR3 protein comes from TCRdb applying MiXCR to the 5' RACE reads. Of about 340,000 distinct CDR3 sequences listed, under 15% are singletons. Sequenced material: CD4+ T cells sorted from PBMCs, taken 15 days after the yellow fever booster vaccination. The source of these receptors is a man aged 18 to 35 who received the YFV17D yellow fever vaccine.

The J gene is TRBJ2-1, the V gene TRBV25-1; no definite D call. The V and J ends lost 5 bases and 8 bases respectively, with 10 bases between them. The CDR3 runs 12 residues. CDR1 and CDR2 (germline): MGHDK, SYGVNS. This chain's CDR3 is CASSPPTDEQFF. The DNA of the CDR3 is TGTGCCAGCAGTCCCCCAACCGATGAGCAGTTCTTC.

This clonotype was seen a few times. The V call is TRBV11-2, the J call TRBJ2-1; 8 bases fit TRBD1. The ends lost 1 base at V and 4 bases at J; junction bases unmatched: 18. Germline-derived CDR1 and CDR2 are SGHAT and FQNNGV. The CDR3 loop spans 20 amino acids. CDR3 amino acids: CASSLGRGQARAKGYNEQFF. The CDR3 nucleotides read TGTGCCAGCAGCTTAGGTAGGGGACAGGCCCGTGCAAAGGGTTACAATGAGCAGTTCTTC. Filled out from reference TRBV11-2 and TRBJ2-1, the complete variable domain reads EAGVAQSPRYKIIEKRQSVAFWCNPISGHATLYWYQQILGQGPKLLIQFQNNGVVDDSQLPKDRFSAERLKGVDSTLKIQPAKLEDSAVYLCASSLGRGQARAKGYNEQFFGPGTRLTVL.

This clonotype has a handful of counts. The chain combines TRBV7-8 with TRBJ1-2, with 7 bases fitting TRBD1. The CDR3 runs to 14 residues. Germline V gene sequence: CDR1 SGHVS, CDR2 FQNEAQ. Unmatched junction bases numbered 7, after V lost 5 bases and J lost 4 bases. CDR3 loop: CASSPGQPAYGYTF. In nucleotides, the CDR3 is TGTGCCAGCAGCCCGGGACAGCCAGCCTATGGCTACACCTTC.

This clonotype was recorded a few times. V usage is TRBV20-1 and J usage is TRBJ1-3, with D unresolved. Trimming took 3 bases from V and 1 from J, leaving 7 bases between them. The germline V gene encodes CDR1 DFQATT and CDR2 SNEGSKA (reference sequence). This CDR3 is built from 13 residues. CDR3 loop: CSASPGSGNTIYF. The CDR3 DNA is TGCAGTGCTAGTCCAGGTTCTGGAAACACCATATATTTT.

This clonotype was seen once. J is TRBJ1-5 and V is TRBV6-2 or TRBV6-3; 11 bases align to TRBD1. The CDR3 loop spans 18 amino acids. The V segment lost 0 bases and the J segment 6 bases; nucleotides outside the gene matches: 10. Germline V CDR1 and CDR2: MNHEY, SVGEGT. The CDR3 loop is CASSYSISGTGGGQPQHF. The CDR3 DNA is TGTGCCAGCAGTTACTCGATTTCCGGGACAGGGGGTGGTCAGCCCCAGCATTTT.

This clonotype was seen only a few times. This rearrangement joins TRBV7-2 to TRBJ1-1, with a possible D match to TRBD1 (6 bases). Trimming shortened V by 7 bases and J by 9 bases, and 24 bases separated the two germline ends. CDR3 size: 15 residues. Germline loops: CDR1 SGHTA, CDR2 FQGNSA. The CDR3 coding sequence is TGTGCCAGCACGTCGGTCATCCGGGGGGCAGCCCAAGCTTTCTTT. Its translation: CASTSVIRGAAQAFF. The full variable domain, rest sourced from reference TRBV7-2 and TRBJ1-1, is GAGVSQSPSNKVTEKGKDVELRCDPISGHTALYWYRQSLGQGLEFLIYFQGNSAPDKSGLPSDRFSAERTGGSVSTLTIQRTQQEDSAVYLCASTSVIRGAAQAFFGQGTRLTVV.

The V and J genes are TRBV5-1 and TRBJ1-2; no definite D call. Germline V gene sequence: CDR1 SGHRS, CDR2 YFSETQ. Trimming pared 2 bases from V and 8 bases from J, leaving 13 bases between. The CDR3 sequence is 13 residues long. The CDR3 loop reads CASSLGQMEGYTF. The CDR3 DNA follows: TGCGCCAGCAGCTTAGGCCAAATGGAGGGCTACACCTTC.

The gene calls are TRBV5-1 and TRBJ2-3; 12 nucleotides match TRBD2. Germline CDR1 reads SGHRS; CDR2 reads YFSETQ. The CDR3 runs to 17 residues. V shed 7 bases, J shed 2 bases, and the junction held 11 bases outside the gene matches. The CDR3 spells CASSPGLAGGITDTQYF. Written as DNA, the CDR3 is TGCGCCAGCTCTCCCGGCCTAGCGGGGGGGATCACAGATACGCAGTATTTT. The whole variable domain, remainder taken from reference TRBV5-1 and TRBJ2-3, is KAGVTQTPRYLIKTRGQQVTLSCSPISGHRSVSWYQQTPGQGLQFLFEYFSETQRNKGNFPGRFSGRQFSNSRSEMNVSTLELGDSALYLCASSPGLAGGITDTQYFGPGTRLTVL.

The CDR3 nucleotides are TGCGCCAGCAGCTCGGGGGTAGATGGCTACACCTTC. Translated: CASSSGVDGYTF. V and J are TRBV5-1 and TRBJ1-2; D may be TRBD1 (5 bases). Trimming stripped 3 bases from V and 6 bases from J, with 9 bases between. The CDR3 loop spans 12 amino acids. Looked up from germline, CDR1 is SGHRS and CDR2 is YFSETQ.

The V call is TRBV6-4, the J call TRBJ2-7; 7 nucleotides align to TRBD2. The V gene end was trimmed by 1 base and the J gene end by 7 bases; junction bases not matched to a gene: 13. The CDR3 has 16 residues. Germline CDR1 reads MRHNA; CDR2 reads SNTAGT. CDR3 nucleotide sequence: TGTGCCAGCAGTGACTTAAGAAAGCGGGGACCCCCTGAGCAGTACTTC. Its translation is CASSDLRKRGPPEQYF.

With regard to this clonotype: This could be a read error, since a much larger clone is one nucleotide away. The rearrangement links TRBV29-1 to TRBJ2-5; D gene ambiguous. This CDR3 has 12 residues. Trimming left V 0 bases short and J 3 bases short, with 5 bases between. From germline, CDR1 is SQVTM and CDR2 ANQGSEA. The CDR3 loop is CSVEDTEETQYF. CDR3 in DNA: TGCAGCGTTGAAGACACGGAAGAGACCCAGTACTTC.

This clonotype occurred a few times. The CDR3 DNA reads as TGCAGTGCTAGAGATGATCCAGGAACTGAAGCTTTCTTT. This gives the protein CSARDDPGTEAFF. The J gene is TRBJ1-1, the V gene TRBV20-1; D is ambiguous. The CDR3 covers 13 residues. V lost 0 bases and J lost 5, with 10 bases in between. Germline values: CDR1 DFQATT, CDR2 SNEGSKA (reference sequence).

This clonotype was observed a few times. The chain links TRBV5-6 to TRBJ2-1; possibly TRBD2 for D (5 bases). Germline V gives CDR1 SGHDT, CDR2 YYEEEE. V lost 0 bases and J 9 bases, leaving 10 bases between the germline ends. The CDR3 extends over 13 amino acids. CDR3 DNA: TGTGCCAGCAGCTTGGCGGGAATCGGTGAGCAGTTCTTC. Translated: CASSLAGIGEQFF.

This clonotype has just a few counts. The chain links TRBV7-8 to TRBJ2-3, with 7 bases lining up with TRBD2. J was trimmed by 4 bases and V by 5 bases; bases with no gene match: 15. This CDR3 comprises 17 residues. Germline-derived CDR1 and CDR2 are SGHVS and FQNEAQ. CDR3 residues: CASSAELAADLPDTQYF. CDR3 nucleotides: TGTGCCAGCAGCGCTGAGCTAGCGGCGGATCTCCCAGATACGCAGTATTTT.